This T cell receptor beta chain was recovered during a study of molecular identifiers for immune sequencing clone quantification. This clonotype was picked up many times. One entry per CDR3 protein, called by TCRdb with MiXCR from the PCR reads. The table lists 40,000 to 65,000 distinct CDR3 sequences, around 34% of them singletons. V was cut by 1 base and J by 2 bases, with 10 bases left in between. CDR1 and CDR2 from the germline V gene are MDHEN and SYDVKM. CDR3 length: 15 amino acids. Sequenced input: naive CD8+ T cells from blood, with Jurkat cell RNA spiked in. Subset indicated: FACS-sorted CD8+CD4-CCR7+CD45RA+ naive T cells. This receptor was taken from a human donor in good health. Some libraries in this study had Jurkat cell RNA spiked in. The chain links TRBV28 to TRBJ2-3, with D possibly being TRBD2 (6 bases). The CDR3: CASSLFGGDTDTQYF. The CDR3 DNA follows: TGTGCCAGCAGTTTATTCGGGGGAGACACAGATACGCAGTATTTT.